This T cell receptor beta chain was identified in a study of Graves' ophthalmopathy and Graves' hyperthyroidism. TCR beta CDR3 regions were amplified from RNA transcripts. Investigators did first-round RT-PCR with HTBI primers, then second-round multiplex PCR. TCRdb itself ran the multiplex PCR reads through MiXCR, one entry per CDR3 protein. This table holds more than 550,000 distinct CDR3 sequences, over 40% found once. Ophthalmopathy-affected donors exhibited moderate-to-severe activity, CAS ≥3, NOSPECS ≥4, and duration under 3 months. Unmatched junction bases numbered 8, after V lost 5 bases and J lost 6 bases. This CDR3 contains 14 residues.

V and J are TRBV12-3 or TRBV12-4 and TRBJ1-2, with TRBD1 matching over 8 bases. The receptor was derived from an adult man with Graves' ophthalmopathy. The sequencing sample was made of peripheral blood. Written as DNA, the CDR3 is TGTGCCAGCAGTGACAGGGGCCAAGGCGATGGCTACACCTTC. Translated: CASSDRGQGDGYTF.